Listed below are T cell receptor beta chains from one sample, sequenced in a study of Ad26.COV2.S vaccination and SARS-CoV-2 variants. The repertoire was sequenced with immunoSEQ multiplex PCR; TCRdb's copy has only in-frame clones and lacks some. The sample shows 400,000 to 450,000 clones, roughly 88% of them seen only once. This sample comprised peripheral blood, obtained in a trial of Ad26.COV2.S vaccine versus placebo. The receptors were gathered from a person between 18 and 65 years old who received the Ad26.COV2.S COVID-19 vaccine or a placebo. Both conserved end residues are part of each CDR3. The order of the fields is CDR3 protein, CDR3 DNA, D gene, J gene, clone size, V gene. A D gene is named only where the DNA matches it firmly. A clone size is listed for some rows: how often the clone was seen (once, few, many), or a class if it is expanded.

CDR3aa: CASSSSGTSRGNEQFF; CDR3nt: TGTGCCAGCAGCTCCTCCGGGACTAGCAGGGGCAATGAGCAGTTCTTC; d_gene: TRBD2; j_gene: TRBJ2-1; abundance: NA; v_gene: TRBV11-3
CDR3aa: CASSPTSGRANEQFF; CDR3nt: TGTGCCAGCAGCCCGACTAGCGGGAGGGCGAATGAGCAGTTCTTC; d_gene: TRBD2; j_gene: TRBJ2-1; abundance: NA; v_gene: TRBV5-4
CDR3aa: CSVEGSSTKTYNEQFF; CDR3nt: TGCAGCGTTGAAGGTTCTAGCACCAAAACCTACAATGAGCAGTTCTTC; d_gene: NA; j_gene: TRBJ2-1; abundance: NA; v_gene: TRBV29-1
CDR3aa: CASSPERSYNSPLHF; CDR3nt: TGTGCCAGCAGCCCCGAGCGATCCTATAATTCACCCCTCCACTTT; d_gene: NA; j_gene: TRBJ1-6; abundance: NA; v_gene: TRBV3-1/TRBV3-2
CDR3aa: CASSLAQGPEQYF; CDR3nt: TGCGCCAGCAGCCTCGCGCAGGGACCCGAGCAGTACTTC; d_gene: NA; j_gene: TRBJ2-7; abundance: NA; v_gene: TRBV4-3
CDR3aa: CASRSGQVTEAFF; CDR3nt: TGTGCCAGCCGTTCGGGGCAGGTGACTGAAGCTTTCTTT; d_gene: NA; j_gene: TRBJ1-1; abundance: NA; v_gene: TRBV6-5
CDR3aa: CASSLILVAPTPEQYF; CDR3nt: TGTGCCAGCAGCTTAATTTTAGTCGCCCCTACGCCTGAGCAGTACTTC; d_gene: NA; j_gene: TRBJ2-7; abundance: NA; v_gene: TRBV11-2
CDR3aa: CASSLDLGQGGAFF; CDR3nt: TGTGCCAGCAGCTTAGATCTAGGACAGGGTGGAGCTTTCTTT; d_gene: TRBD1; j_gene: TRBJ1-1; abundance: NA; v_gene: TRBV11-2
CDR3aa: CASRLAEDTEAFF; CDR3nt: TGTGCCAGCAGGCTGGCGGAGGACACTGAAGCTTTCTTT; d_gene: NA; j_gene: TRBJ1-1; abundance: NA; v_gene: TRBV2
CDR3aa: CASSDERERNTGELFF; CDR3nt: TGTGCCAGCAGTGACGAGCGGGAGAGGAACACCGGGGAGCTGTTTTTT; d_gene: TRBD2; j_gene: TRBJ2-2; abundance: NA; v_gene: TRBV25-1
CDR3aa: CASRRPGTGIMNTEAFF; CDR3nt: TGTGCCAGCAGGCGCCCCGGGACAGGGATCATGAACACTGAAGCTTTCTTT; d_gene: TRBD1; j_gene: TRBJ1-1; abundance: NA; v_gene: TRBV28
CDR3aa: CASSSSGTGELFF; CDR3nt: TGTGCCAGCAGCTCCTCGGGCACCGGGGAGCTGTTTTTT; d_gene: NA; j_gene: TRBJ2-2; abundance: NA; v_gene: TRBV9
CDR3aa: CASSAGGPGNEQFF; CDR3nt: TGTGCCAGCTCGGCGGGAGGGCCTGGCAATGAGCAGTTCTTC; d_gene: TRBD2; j_gene: TRBJ2-1; abundance: NA; v_gene: TRBV7-3
CDR3aa: CASSRIAGPQETQYF; CDR3nt: TGTGCCAGCAGTCGTATAGCGGGACCCCAAGAGACCCAGTACTTC; d_gene: TRBD2; j_gene: TRBJ2-5; abundance: NA; v_gene: TRBV2
CDR3aa: CASRQAGLAGITGELFF; CDR3nt: TGTGCCAGCAGGCAAGCGGGACTAGCGGGAATCACCGGGGAGCTGTTTTTT; d_gene: TRBD2; j_gene: TRBJ2-2; abundance: once; v_gene: TRBV7-9
CDR3aa: CASSFNEKPYEQYF; CDR3nt: TGTGCCAGCAGCTTTAATGAGAAACCCTACGAGCAGTACTTC; d_gene: NA; j_gene: TRBJ2-7; abundance: NA; v_gene: TRBV5-4
CDR3aa: CASSQEKAGWDNEQFF; CDR3nt: TGTGCCAGCAGCCAAGAAAAAGCGGGATGGGACAATGAGCAGTTCTTC; d_gene: TRBD2; j_gene: TRBJ2-1; abundance: NA; v_gene: TRBV4-2
CDR3aa: CASSPQGARGYTF; CDR3nt: TGTGCCAGCAGTCCCCAGGGGGCCCGGGGCTACACCTTC; d_gene: TRBD1; j_gene: TRBJ1-2; abundance: NA; v_gene: TRBV12-3/TRBV12-4
CDR3aa: CASSLELPGQIF; CDR3nt: TGTGCCAGCAGCTTAGAACTTCCGGGACAGATCTTC; d_gene: TRBD1; j_gene: TRBJ1-2; abundance: NA; v_gene: TRBV7-9
CDR3aa: CATSRAGRESETQYF; CDR3nt: TGTGCCACCAGCAGAGCGGGCAGGGAGTCGGAGACCCAGTACTTC; d_gene: NA; j_gene: TRBJ2-5; abundance: NA; v_gene: TRBV15
CDR3aa: CASSLVPGGGAAQHF; CDR3nt: TGCGCCAGCAGCTTGGTCCCAGGGGGGGGCGCGGCCCAGCATTTT; d_gene: TRBD1; j_gene: TRBJ1-5; abundance: NA; v_gene: TRBV5-1
CDR3aa: CASSELQGADFNEKLFF; CDR3nt: TGTGCCAGCAGTGAGCTACAGGGGGCCGACTTTAATGAAAAACTGTTTTTT; d_gene: TRBD1; j_gene: TRBJ1-4; abundance: NA; v_gene: TRBV2
CDR3aa: CATSGTGAGANVLTF; CDR3nt: TGTGCCACCAGTGGGACAGGGGCTGGGGCCAACGTCCTGACTTTC; d_gene: TRBD1; j_gene: TRBJ2-6; abundance: once; v_gene: TRBV24-1
CDR3aa: CATSRDAGAWDEQYF; CDR3nt: TGTGCCACCAGCAGAGATGCAGGGGCCTGGGACGAGCAGTACTTC; d_gene: NA; j_gene: TRBJ2-7; abundance: NA; v_gene: TRBV15
CDR3aa: CASSYTSVPARSYEQYF; CDR3nt: TGTGCCAGCAGTTACACCTCCGTCCCAGCTAGGTCCTACGAGCAGTACTTC; d_gene: NA; j_gene: TRBJ2-7; abundance: NA; v_gene: TRBV6-2/TRBV6-3
CDR3aa: CASSELGTSGIETQYF; CDR3nt: TGTGCCAGCAGCGAACTCGGGACTAGCGGGATAGAGACCCAGTACTTC; d_gene: TRBD2; j_gene: TRBJ2-5; abundance: NA; v_gene: TRBV11-2
CDR3aa: CASSPLSGRESSYEQYF; CDR3nt: TGTGCCAGCTCACCCCTTTCGGGGCGGGAGAGCTCCTACGAGCAGTACTTC; d_gene: TRBD2; j_gene: TRBJ2-7; abundance: NA; v_gene: TRBV18
CDR3aa: CASSLGGGRSETQYF; CDR3nt: TGCGCCAGCAGCTTGGGGGGCGGGAGGTCAGAGACCCAGTACTTC; d_gene: TRBD2; j_gene: TRBJ2-5; abundance: once; v_gene: TRBV5-1
CDR3aa: CASRADRGLGGTDTQYF; CDR3nt: TGTGCCAGCAGAGCGGACAGGGGATTAGGGGGCACAGATACGCAGTATTTT; d_gene: TRBD1; j_gene: TRBJ2-3; abundance: NA; v_gene: TRBV25-1
CDR3aa: CASSFKGINTIYF; CDR3nt: TGTGCCAGCAGTTTCAAAGGAATCAACACCATATATTTT; d_gene: NA; j_gene: TRBJ1-3; abundance: NA; v_gene: TRBV12-3/TRBV12-4
CDR3aa: CATSGRQISTDTQYF; CDR3nt: TGTGCCACCAGTGGTCGACAGATAAGCACAGATACGCAGTATTTT; d_gene: NA; j_gene: TRBJ2-3; abundance: few; v_gene: TRBV24-1
CDR3aa: CASSPGIGKRRAGTQYF; CDR3nt: TGTGCCAGCTCACCGGGGATCGGGAAAAGGCGTGCAGGGACGCAGTATTTT; d_gene: NA; j_gene: TRBJ2-3; abundance: NA; v_gene: TRBV18
CDR3aa: CASSQEGGTSTDTQYF; CDR3nt: TGTGCCAGCAGCCAAGAGGGGGGGACTAGCACAGATACGCAGTATTTT; d_gene: TRBD2; j_gene: TRBJ2-3; abundance: NA; v_gene: TRBV3-1/TRBV3-2
CDR3aa: CATQGAVDEQYF; CDR3nt: TGTGCCACCCAGGGGGCTGTGGACGAGCAGTACTTC; d_gene: TRBD1; j_gene: TRBJ2-7; abundance: NA; v_gene: TRBV25-1
CDR3aa: CASRSPRLAGGSYGQYF; CDR3nt: TGTGCCAGCAGGTCCCCGCGACTAGCGGGAGGCTCCTACGGGCAGTACTTC; d_gene: TRBD2; j_gene: TRBJ2-7; abundance: NA; v_gene: TRBV28
CDR3aa: CAWSQPPTAASEKLFF; CDR3nt: TGTGCCTGGAGTCAACCCCCAACAGCGGCGAGTGAAAAACTGTTTTTT; d_gene: NA; j_gene: TRBJ1-4; abundance: NA; v_gene: TRBV30
CDR3aa: CASSKISGRHMGEQYF; CDR3nt: TGTGCCAGCAGTAAAATTAGCGGGAGGCATATGGGAGAGCAGTACTTC; d_gene: TRBD2; j_gene: TRBJ2-7; abundance: once; v_gene: TRBV28
CDR3aa: CASSPGGARGEQYF; CDR3nt: TGTGCCAGCAGCCCAGGGGGCGCACGGGGAGAGCAGTACTTC; d_gene: TRBD1; j_gene: TRBJ2-7; abundance: NA; v_gene: TRBV5-4
CDR3aa: CASSVNRVGGELFF; CDR3nt: TGTGCCAGCAGTGTTAACAGGGTGGGCGGGGAGCTGTTTTTT; d_gene: NA; j_gene: TRBJ2-2; abundance: NA; v_gene: TRBV2
CDR3aa: CASSTTGQRNTEAFF; CDR3nt: TGTGCCAGCAGTACGACAGGGCAGAGGAACACTGAAGCTTTCTTT; d_gene: TRBD1; j_gene: TRBJ1-1; abundance: NA; v_gene: TRBV2
CDR3aa: CASRTSQVYEQYF; CDR3nt: TGTGCCAGTAGGACTTCCCAGGTCTACGAGCAGTACTTC; d_gene: NA; j_gene: TRBJ2-7; abundance: NA; v_gene: TRBV28
CDR3aa: CASSEGGTGVDEKLFF; CDR3nt: TGTGCCAGCAGTGAAGGGGGGACAGGGGTGGATGAAAAACTGTTTTTT; d_gene: TRBD1; j_gene: TRBJ1-4; abundance: NA; v_gene: TRBV6-1
CDR3aa: CASGTGTSGRTDTQYF; CDR3nt: TGTGCCAGCGGGACGGGGACTAGCGGGAGAACAGATACGCAGTATTTT; d_gene: TRBD2; j_gene: TRBJ2-3; abundance: NA; v_gene: TRBV4-2
CDR3aa: CASSPLGGPDNEQFF; CDR3nt: TGTGCCAGCAGTCCACTAGGAGGGCCCGACAATGAGCAGTTCTTC; d_gene: NA; j_gene: TRBJ2-1; abundance: NA; v_gene: TRBV28
CDR3aa: CASSRGQNTGELFF; CDR3nt: TGTGCCAGTAGTAGGGGACAGAACACCGGGGAGCTGTTTTTT; d_gene: NA; j_gene: TRBJ2-2; abundance: NA; v_gene: TRBV19
CDR3aa: CASSLSGVNTEAFF; CDR3nt: TGTGCCAGCAGCCTTTCAGGGGTGAACACTGAAGCTTTCTTT; d_gene: NA; j_gene: TRBJ1-1; abundance: NA; v_gene: TRBV3-1/TRBV3-2
CDR3aa: CASSQVYLAGYTF; CDR3nt: TGTGCCAGCAGCCAAGTGTACCTCGCTGGCTACACCTTC; d_gene: NA; j_gene: TRBJ1-2; abundance: NA; v_gene: TRBV3-1/TRBV3-2
CDR3aa: CASSARDRGDTQYF; CDR3nt: TGTGCCAGCAGTGCTAGGGACAGGGGAGATACGCAGTATTTT; d_gene: TRBD1; j_gene: TRBJ2-3; abundance: once; v_gene: TRBV27
CDR3aa: CASSVAASPDQPQHF; CDR3nt: TGTGCCAGCAGCGTAGCGGCGAGCCCCGATCAGCCCCAGCATTTT; d_gene: NA; j_gene: TRBJ1-5; abundance: NA; v_gene: TRBV9
CDR3aa: CAISGSTGTYEQYF; CDR3nt: TGTGCCATCAGTGGCTCGACCGGGACCTACGAGCAGTACTTC; d_gene: NA; j_gene: TRBJ2-7; abundance: few; v_gene: TRBV10-3
CDR3aa: CASSLGLYAGELFF; CDR3nt: TGTGCCAGCAGCTTGGGACTTTACGCCGGGGAGCTGTTTTTT; d_gene: NA; j_gene: TRBJ2-2; abundance: NA; v_gene: TRBV11-2
CDR3aa: CASSEISGTATDYEQYF; CDR3nt: TGTGCCAGCAGTGAAATCTCCGGAACCGCCACCGACTACGAGCAGTACTTC; d_gene: NA; j_gene: TRBJ2-7; abundance: NA; v_gene: TRBV25-1